This section outlines one T cell receptor beta chain sequence together with its context. The data are from a study of blood T cell repertoires in COVID-19. Study information: COVID-19 samples from acute and convalescent phases originated in the United States, Italy and Spain. T cells, B-cell-depleted T cells, or PBMCs supplied cDNA or gDNA.

Trimming cost V 4 bases and J 2 bases, with 8 bases left between them. The CDR3 spans 13 residues. Germline V gene lookup returns CDR1 SGHAT and CDR2 FQNNGV. Authors' methods: It was from reference gene primer amplification that nucleated cell counts were estimated. Assay used: immunoSEQ multiplex PCR; TCRdb lists only in-frame clones, some missing. Clonal size and the V and J genes are those of that table, whereas D and trimming came from the DNA. The data hold some 190,000 clones, with roughly 90% observed a single time. Sequences were obtained from peripheral blood. This chain joins TRBV11-2 and TRBJ2-5; D gene unclear. The receptor was isolated from a man in his late teens or twenties with active or convalescent COVID-19. The CDR3 DNA is TGTGCCAGCAGCTCCCTAGAACAAGAGACCCAGTACTTC. Its translation is CASSSLEQETQYF.